One T cell receptor beta chain is described in this entry. The antigen is not known. The CDR3 carries no conserved terminal phenylalanine or tryptophan, so it likely arises from a read error. This sample stems from a study of tumor and adjacent non-tumor tissue in lung cancer. Study findings and constraints: TCR diversity was significantly greater in tumor than normal lung tissue.

The V gene's germline CDR1 is MNHNY and CDR2 SVGAGI (reference sequence). The CDR3 length is 17 residues. The V end was cut by 5 bases, the J end by 3 bases, with 20 bases between. RNA was extracted from bulk tissue without any cell sorting. More than 3 cm separated this lung sample from the edge of the tumor. Between August and November 2014, newly diagnosed, chemotherapy-naive lung cancer patients underwent thoracic surgery in China. Three rounds of nested PCR, following a modified ARM-PCR protocol, produced the TCRbeta library. TCRdb analysed the multiplex PCR reads with MiXCR anew, one entry per CDR3 protein. The top ten clones hold 19% of a sample with 90,000 to 110,000 distinct CDR3 sequences, 60% to 80% of them seen once.

V is TRBV6-6 and J is TRBJ1-3; D may be TRBD1 (6 bases). Sequencing was carried out using distant non-tumor lung tissue. This receptor was obtained from a man in his 60s with non-small cell lung cancer. CDR3 loop: CASSNNRAGENGNTIYS. The CDR3 DNA reads TGTGCCAGCAGTAATAATCGGGCAGGGGAGAATGGAAACACCATATATTCT.